This is a list of T cell receptor beta chains from one sample in a study of blood T cell repertoires in COVID-19. Produced via immunoSEQ multiplex PCR; TCRdb's table is partial and in-frame only. Of about 180,000 clones listed, about 83% are singletons. Sequencing was done on a sample of PBMCs or T cells enriched from blood (not recorded which). The origin of the receptors is a woman aged 30 to 39 who had recovered from COVID-19. The CDR3 runs from the conserved cysteine through the conserved F or W. Each record gives: V gene, J gene, clone size, D gene, CDR3 protein, CDR3 DNA. A D gene is named only where the DNA matches it firmly. Clone size is given for some rows only: seen once, a few or many times, or a class if the clone is expanded.

TRBV28,TRBJ1-1,-,TRBD1,CASSRTGAEAFF,TGTGCCAGCAGTAGGACAGGGGCTGAAGCTTTCTTT
TRBV11-2,TRBJ2-1,once,TRBD2,CASSFALAGGPGPFEQFF,TGTGCCAGCAGCTTCGCCCTAGCGGGAGGGCCGGGTCCCTTTGAGCAGTTCTTC
TRBV18,TRBJ2-1,few,-,CASSPPGAEEQFF,TGTGCCAGCTCACCACCGGGAGCAGAGGAGCAGTTCTTC
TRBV27,TRBJ2-7,once,TRBD2,CASSLSTSGIVYEQYF,TGTGCCAGCAGTTTATCGACTAGCGGAATCGTCTACGAGCAGTACTTC
TRBV6-1,TRBJ2-4,-,-,CASSEGVSGNHQYF,TGTGCCAGCAGTGAAGGGGTATCCGGGAACCATCAGTACTTC
TRBV18,TRBJ1-6,-,-,CASSPLKIGESPLHF,TGTGCCAGCTCACCACTGAAGATTGGAGAATCACCCCTCCACTTT
TRBV5-1,TRBJ1-5,-,-,CASSLVSGSNQPQHF,TGCGCCAGCAGCTTGGTCTCGGGTAGCAATCAGCCCCAGCATTTT
TRBV28,TRBJ1-5,-,TRBD1,CASSLAGTGPNQPQHF,TGTGCCAGCAGTCTTGCCGGGACAGGACCGAATCAGCCCCAGCATTTT
TRBV7-9,TRBJ2-7,-,TRBD1,CASSLARTGEQYF,TGTGCCAGCAGCTTAGCAAGGACAGGCGAGCAGTACTTC
TRBV6-5,TRBJ2-2,-,-,CASSRDTFTGELFF,TGTGCCAGCAGTCGGGACACATTCACCGGGGAGCTGTTTTTT
TRBV4-1,TRBJ2-2,-,-,CASSPLDQGTGELFF,TGCGCCAGCAGCCCACTAGATCAGGGGACCGGGGAGCTGTTTTTT
TRBV5-1,TRBJ2-3,-,TRBD2,CASSLMARGGDTQYF,TGCGCCAGCAGCTTGATGGCTAGGGGAGGGGATACGCAGTATTTT
TRBV7-8,TRBJ1-2,-,TRBD1,CASSLVAGTEKGYTF,TGTGCCAGCAGCTTAGTGGCGGGGACAGAGAAGGGCTACACCTTC
TRBV9,TRBJ2-7,-,TRBD2,CASSVGITSGKLSYEQYF,TGTGCCAGCAGCGTAGGTATAACTAGCGGCAAACTATCCTACGAGCAGTACTTC
TRBV11-2,TRBJ2-5,-,TRBD1,CASSPFGTGYLETQYF,TGTGCCAGCAGCCCATTCGGGACAGGGTATTTGGAGACCCAGTACTTC
TRBV7-6,TRBJ1-3,-,TRBD1,CASSIQGAGNTIYF,TGTGCCAGCAGCATACAGGGGGCTGGAAACACCATATATTTT
TRBV3-1/TRBV3-2,TRBJ2-1,-,TRBD2,CASSPRSGGSSYNEQFF,TGTGCCAGCAGCCCGAGGTCCGGGGGGAGCTCCTACAATGAGCAGTTCTTC
TRBV2,TRBJ2-3,-,TRBD2,CASSRTSGRVTDTQYF,TGTGCCAGCTCAAGGACTAGCGGGAGGGTCACAGATACGCAGTATTTT
TRBV9,TRBJ2-1,-,TRBD2,CASSGRGWLAGNNEQFF,TGTGCCAGCAGTGGCCGGGGGTGGCTAGCGGGTAACAATGAGCAGTTCTTC
TRBV9,TRBJ1-6,-,-,CASSVEGGNLYNSPLHF,TGTGCCAGCAGCGTAGAGGGGGGGAACTTGTATAATTCACCCCTCCACTTT
TRBV3-1/TRBV3-2,TRBJ2-5,-,TRBD2,CASSLLAGVEETQYF,TGTGCCAGCAGCCTTCTAGCGGGAGTCGAAGAGACCCAGTACTTC
TRBV28,TRBJ2-5,-,TRBD2,CASSLVVTSEETQYF,TGTGCCAGCAGTTTGGTTGTAACTAGCGAAGAGACCCAGTACTTC
TRBV28,TRBJ2-5,-,TRBD1,CASSFHRGGQETQYF,TGTGCCAGCAGTTTCCACAGGGGCGGCCAAGAGACCCAGTACTTC
TRBV28,TRBJ1-2,-,TRBD1,CASSLIVQGAGGYTF,TGTGCCAGCAGTTTAATTGTACAGGGGGCGGGTGGCTACACCTTC
TRBV19,TRBJ2-2,-,TRBD1,CASSDHLRDRVAGELFF,TGTGCCAGTAGCGACCACCTCCGGGACAGGGTGGCCGGGGAGCTGTTTTTT
TRBV7-2,TRBJ2-3,-,-,CASSLDRYTDTQYF,TGTGCCAGCAGCTTAGACAGGTACACAGATACGCAGTATTTT
TRBV3-1/TRBV3-2,TRBJ1-1,-,TRBD1,CASSLTDRGEAFF,TGTGCCAGCAGCCTAACCGACAGGGGAGAAGCTTTCTTT
TRBV25-1,TRBJ2-3,-,TRBD1,CASGPGTGPDTQYF,TGTGCCAGCGGCCCCGGGACAGGGCCAGATACGCAGTATTTT
TRBV20-1,TRBJ2-7,-,TRBD2,CSASKSGSSYEQYF,TGCAGTGCTAGTAAAAGCGGGAGCTCCTACGAGCAGTACTTC
TRBV5-4,TRBJ2-5,-,-,CASSRDTQETQYF,TGTGCCAGCAGCCGGGACACCCAAGAGACCCAGTACTTC
TRBV5-1,TRBJ1-1,once,-,CASSPLPNTEAFF,TGCGCCAGCAGCCCCCTCCCGAACACTGAAGCTTTCTTT
TRBV6-5,TRBJ1-4,-,TRBD1,CASTLTGALEKLFF,TGTGCCAGCACCCTGACAGGGGCCTTGGAAAAACTGTTTTTT